These 28 T cell receptor beta chains came from one sample sequenced in a study of blood T cell repertoires in COVID-19. Data came from immunoSEQ multiplex PCR; TCRdb stores just in-frame clones and leaves some out. The data hold some 140,000 clones, with about 79% observed a single time. The sequenced sample consisted of peripheral blood. The receptors derive from a woman aged 55-75 years with acute or convalescent COVID-19.

The chain joins TRBV6-6 to TRBJ1-1; D is uncertain. V gave up 0 bases and J gave up 8 bases, with 7 bases separating them. The germline V gene has CDR1 MNHNY and CDR2 SVGAGI (reference sequence). The CDR3 extends over 12 amino acids. The CDR3 protein is CASSYSGREAFF. For the CDR3, the DNA is TGTGCCAGCAGTTACTCGGGCAGGGAAGCTTTCTTT.

The J gene is TRBJ1-2, the V gene TRBV28; D remains unclear. There are 15 residues in the CDR3. The germline V gene encodes CDR1 MDHEN and CDR2 SYDVKM. Trimming cost V 3 bases and J 2 bases, with 13 bases left between them. CDR3 loop: CASSFPSRPNYGYTF. CDR3 DNA: TGTGCCAGCAGTTTCCCCTCCAGGCCGAACTATGGCTACACCTTC.

The gene calls are TRBV5-1 and TRBJ1-4; D call uncertain. Germline CDR1 SGHRS, CDR2 YFSETQ. The CDR3 length is 14 residues. V was trimmed by 2 bases and J by 3 bases, leaving 8 bases between them. The CDR3 reads CASSFGPSNEKLFF. In DNA, the CDR3 is TGCGCCAGCAGCTTTGGGCCTTCTAATGAAAAACTGTTTTTT. Drawing the rest from reference TRBV5-1 and TRBJ1-4, the complete variable domain is KAGVTQTPRYLIKTRGQQVTLSCSPISGHRSVSWYQQTPGQGLQFLFEYFSETQRNKGNFPGRFSGRQFSNSRSEMNVSTLELGDSALYLCASSFGPSNEKLFFGSGTQLSVL.

This rearrangement joins TRBV9 to TRBJ2-1; the D gene is possibly TRBD2 (5 bases). The V gene lost 0 bases and the J gene lost 7 bases, with 8 bases spanning the gap. This CDR3 contains 13 residues. The germline gives CDR1 SGDLS, CDR2 YYNGEE. Here the CDR3 DNA reads TGTGCCAGCAGCGTAGATCGGAGGAATGAGCAGTTCTTC. The encoded protein is CASSVDRRNEQFF.

This chain uses TRBV10-1 with TRBJ2-3; D is perhaps TRBD1 (6 bases). CDR1 is WNHNN, CDR2 SYGVQD, per germline (reference sequence). The CDR3 is 15 residues long. V was cut by 4 bases and J by 6 bases, with 17 bases left in between. In nucleotides, the CDR3 is TGCGCCAGCAGTGGGACAGCAAACAGCATGGATACGCAGTATTTT. Its protein product is CASSGTANSMDTQYF.

The gene calls are TRBV18 and TRBJ1-2; unclear D gene. The CDR3 loop spans 13 amino acids. The germline V gene encodes CDR1 KGHSH and CDR2 LQKENI. V lost 0 bases to trimming and J lost 3 bases, with 5 bases between them. The CDR3 reads CASSPPSDYGYTF. The CDR3 DNA sequence: TGTGCCAGCTCACCACCGTCAGACTATGGCTACACCTTC.

This chain uses TRBV3-1 (or the pseudogene TRBV3-2) with TRBJ1-6; TRBD1 might be the D (6 bases). Trimming stripped 4 bases from V and 7 bases from J, with 17 bases between. Germline V lookup: CDR1 LGHDT, CDR2 YNNKEL (reference sequence). The CDR3 covers 16 residues. Written as DNA, the CDR3 is TGTGCCAGCAGCCTACAGGGTTCTTTAGGGAATTCACCCCTCCACTTT. It encodes CASSLQGSLGNSPLHF.

The V call is TRBV6-5, the J call TRBJ1-4; D might be TRBD1 (5 bases). This CDR3 region has 16 residues. From germline, CDR1 is MNHEY and CDR2 SVGAGI. V shed 4 bases and J shed 10 bases, with 22 bases lying between them. This CDR3 is CASSSPRGKGLGKLFF. CDR3 nucleotide sequence: TGTGCCAGCAGTTCCCCTAGGGGAAAGGGGCTTGGAAAACTGTTTTTT.

This sequence joins TRBV7-9 and TRBJ1-4; D is unresolved. The germline V gene has CDR1 SEHNR and CDR2 FQNEAQ (reference sequence). The V end was cut by 7 bases, the J end by 4 bases, with 13 bases between. The CDR3 is 14 residues long. The CDR3, as DNA: TGTGCCAGCAACTCCGGACGGGGTAATGAAAAACTGTTTTTT. It codes for CASNSGRGNEKLFF.

The chain joins TRBV7-3 to TRBJ2-1; 9 bases fit TRBD2. V trimming: 5 bases; J trimming: 5 bases; junction bases outside the gene matches: 4. The CDR3 contains 14 residues. CDR1 is SGHTA and CDR2 is FQGTGA in the germline V gene. The CDR3 is CASSPGTSNNEQFF. Here the CDR3 DNA reads TGTGCCAGCAGCCCCGGGACTAGCAACAATGAGCAGTTCTTC.

The J gene is TRBJ2-3, the V gene TRBV19, with D perhaps TRBD2 (6 bases). CDR1 is LNHDA and CDR2 is SQIVND in the germline V gene (reference sequence). The CDR3 extends over 15 amino acids. Trimming shortened V by 5 bases and J by 1 base, and 13 bases separated the two germline ends. The CDR3 here is CASSPTRGGTDTQYF. The DNA for the CDR3 is TGTGCCAGTAGTCCGACTAGGGGAGGCACAGATACGCAGTATTTT.

The J gene is TRBJ1-1, the V gene TRBV11-2, with TRBD1 matching over 8 bases. Germline CDR1 and CDR2: SGHAT and FQNNGV. The V gene end was trimmed by 5 bases and the J gene end by 9 bases; junction bases not matched to a gene: 5. The CDR3 loop spans 12 amino acids. The CDR3 coding sequence is TGTGCCAGCAGCGTAATCAGGGGGCAAGCTTTCTTT. This sequence encodes CASSVIRGQAFF. The complete variable domain, with remaining parts taken from reference TRBV11-2 and TRBJ1-1, reads EAGVAQSPRYKIIEKRQSVAFWCNPISGHATLYWYQQILGQGPKLLIQFQNNGVVDDSQLPKDRFSAERLKGVDSTLKIQPAKLEDSAVYLCASSVIRGQAFFGQGTRLTVV.

In its sample, this clone was seen once. V is TRBV5-1 and J is TRBJ2-2, with 7 bases fitting TRBD2. Germline CDR1 is SGHRS and CDR2 is YFSETQ. With 4 bases clipped from V and 5 bases from J, the junction kept 8 bases outside the gene matches. The CDR3 is made up of 15 amino acids. CDR3 amino acids: CASSPSLATTGELFF. DNA of the CDR3: TGCGCCAGCAGCCCCTCACTAGCGACGACCGGGGAGCTGTTTTTT.

This chain links TRBV5-6 with TRBJ2-5, with D unresolved. CDR1 and CDR2 from the germline V gene are SGHDT and YYEEEE. The CDR3 length is 12 residues. V lost 4 bases and J 4 bases, leaving 8 bases between the germline ends. CDR3 in amino acids: CASSLRRETQYF. The CDR3 coding sequence is TGTGCCAGCAGCCTGAGGCGAGAGACCCAGTACTTC.

This chain links TRBV28 with TRBJ1-1; D not resolved. Deletions cut 3 bases from V and 0 bases from J, with 11 bases between. Germline V gene lookup returns CDR1 MDHEN and CDR2 SYDVKM. The CDR3 is 15 amino acids. CDR3 DNA sequence: TGTGCCAGCAGTTTGGGTCAGGCTCTGAACACTGAAGCTTTCTTT. Protein sequence: CASSLGQALNTEAFF.

The J gene is TRBJ1-2, the V gene TRBV30, with D perhaps matching TRBD1 (5 bases). The CDR3 consists of 15 residues. Trimming took off 2 bases at V and 0 bases at J, with 13 bases between the two ends. Germline CDR1 is GTSNPN and CDR2 is SVGIG (reference sequence). CDR3 amino acids: CAWSRRGGTNYGYTF. The CDR3 coding sequence is TGTGCCTGGAGTAGAAGGGGAGGGACTAACTATGGCTACACCTTC.

In regard to this clone: The same CDR3 can be traced to other DNA sequences in this sample. The chain couples TRBV7-3 to TRBJ2-3; D is possibly TRBD2 (5 bases). The CDR3 consists of 13 residues. Germline V gives CDR1 SGHTA, CDR2 FQGTGA. V gave up 2 bases and J gave up 5 bases, with 8 bases separating them. CDR3 region: CASSLSSLDTQYF. CDR3 DNA sequence: TGTGCCAGCAGCTTATCTAGCTTAGATACGCAGTATTTT.

Only a few counts were recorded for this clone. The chain recombines TRBV19 with TRBJ2-5, with D unresolved. The CDR3 consists of 13 residues. Germline V gene sequence: CDR1 LNHDA, CDR2 SQIVND (reference sequence). Trimming left V 6 bases short and J 1 base short, with 9 bases between. The CDR3 DNA reads as TGTGCCAGTAGGCGTACCGTCCAAGAGACCCAGTACTTC. Amino acids: CASRRTVQETQYF.

The genes are TRBV11-2 and TRBJ1-6, with D possibly matching TRBD1 (6 bases). The CDR3 is 14 residues long. With 3 bases removed from V and 7 bases from J, the gap between germline ends came to 10 bases. The germline gives CDR1 SGHAT, CDR2 FQNNGV. Written as DNA, the CDR3 is TGTGCCAGCAGCTTCAGCAGGGGAAATTCACCCCTCCACTTT. This codes for CASSFSRGNSPLHF.

The gene calls are TRBV5-1 and TRBJ2-7; D may be TRBD1 (5 bases). From germline, CDR1 is SGHRS and CDR2 YFSETQ. Trimming removed 5 bases from V and 6 bases from J, with 15 bases in between. CDR3 length equals 13 residues. The CDR3 is CASRYTTGGEQYF. The CDR3, as DNA: TGCGCCAGCAGATATACAACAGGCGGCGAGCAGTACTTC.

In DNA, the CDR3 is TGTGCCAGCTCACGGGGACAGGGAGGCGAAAAACTGTTTTTT. This sequence encodes CASSRGQGGEKLFF. The gene calls are TRBV18 and TRBJ1-4, with TRBD1 identical over 9 bases. There are 14 residues in the CDR3. CDR1 and CDR2 from the germline V gene are KGHSH and LQKENI. Germline trimming cut 4 bases from V and 8 bases from J; bases unmatched to any gene: 5.

This chain connects TRBV18 to TRBJ2-2, with D perhaps matching TRBD2 (5 bases). CDR1 KGHSH and CDR2 LQKENI come from the germline V gene. This CDR3 has 17 amino acids. V was shortened by 3 bases and J by 0 bases, with 14 bases between the two germline ends. CDR3 DNA: TGTGCCAGCTCACCCCCACTGGGAGTAGCGAACACCGGGGAGCTGTTTTTT. Translating it yields CASSPPLGVANTGELFF.

This chain joins TRBV29-1 and TRBJ2-7, with D perhaps matching TRBD2 (5 bases). The CDR3 is 12 amino acids. V was shortened by 4 bases and J by 3 bases, with 10 bases between the two germline ends. Per germline, CDR1 SQVTM and CDR2 ANQGSEA. In DNA form, the CDR3 reads TGCAGCGTTGCCCCCCGGGGCTACGAGCAGTACTTC. This encodes CSVAPRGYEQYF.

This rearrangement joins TRBV30 to TRBJ1-5, with TRBD1 as a possible D gene (5 bases). Germline loops: CDR1 GTSNPN, CDR2 SVGIG (reference sequence). The CDR3 has 14 amino acids. V lost 3 bases and J lost 5, with 14 bases in between. The CDR3 region has the DNA TGTGCCTGGAGCGAATGGGGGGGTGATCAGCCCCAGCATTTT. As protein: CAWSEWGGDQPQHF.

The rearrangement links TRBV7-9 to TRBJ1-1; 8 bases fit TRBD1. CDR1 is SEHNR and CDR2 is FQNEAQ in the germline V gene (reference sequence). The J segment lost 1 base and the V segment lost 3 bases, leaving 7 bases of the junction unmatched. The CDR3 loop spans 16 amino acids. CDR3 in amino acids: CASSFVRDRKNTEAFF. The DNA for the CDR3 is TGTGCCAGCAGCTTCGTCCGGGACAGGAAGAACACTGAAGCTTTCTTT. The variable domain in full, completed from reference TRBV7-9 and TRBJ1-1, reads DTGVSQNPRHKITKRGQNVTFRCDPISEHNRLYWYRQTLGQGPEFLTYFQNEAQLEKSRLLSDRFSAERPKGSFSTLEIQRTEQGDSAMYLCASSFVRDRKNTEAFFGQGTRLTVV.

The CDR3 loop is CASSLEKAGREFF. The DNA of the CDR3 is TGTGCCAGCAGCTTAGAGAAGGCGGGGAGGGAGTTCTTC. This chain uses TRBV7-2 with TRBJ2-1; 7 positions match TRBD2. J gave up 14 bases and V 1 base, and 8 bases lay outside the gene matches. The CDR3 covers 13 residues. Per the germline V gene, CDR1 is SGHTA and CDR2 is FQGNSA.

V gene TRBV7-8 combines with J gene TRBJ1-2; D perhaps matches TRBD1 (5 bases). The CDR3 spans 13 residues. Germline loops: CDR1 SGHVS, CDR2 FQNEAQ. With 3 bases removed from V and 6 bases from J, the gap between germline ends came to 11 bases. CDR3 sequence reads: CASSFRASNGYTF. The DNA for the CDR3 is TGTGCCAGCAGCTTCAGGGCGTCCAATGGCTACACCTTC.

This chain connects TRBV7-8 to TRBJ1-5, with D possibly matching TRBD1 (5 bases). Germline-derived CDR1 and CDR2 are SGHVS and FQNEAQ. This CDR3 contains 15 residues. V was trimmed by 5 bases and J by 1 base, leaving 12 bases between them. CDR3 nucleotides: TGTGCCAGCAGCCAGTCCCGGGGGAGCAATCAGCCCCAGCATTTT. Translation gives CASSQSRGSNQPQHF.